Each of the 6 T cell receptor beta chains below was sequenced from the same sample in a study of T cell responses to AZD1222 COVID-19 vaccine. Only in-frame clones appear in the TCRdb table, and some are missing; sequencing was by immunoSEQ multiplex PCR. Here the sample spans 120,000 or so clones, 88% being singletons. Sample: peripheral blood, taken on day 0 of AZD1222 vaccination. The receptors originated from an adult in good health.

The chain joins TRBV7-9 to TRBJ1-4; TRBD1 might be the D (5 bases). Germline V gene lookup returns CDR1 SEHNR and CDR2 FQNEAQ (reference sequence). This CDR3 has 15 residues. Between the trimmed V and J ends, which lost 5 bases and 8 bases, there was a span of 18 bases. The CDR3 nucleotides are TGTGCCAGCAGCCTAAACGGGGGTGCGGGGGAAAAACTGTTTTTT. Protein product: CASSLNGGAGEKLFF.

The rearrangement links TRBV29-1 to TRBJ1-5; D is perhaps TRBD1 (6 bases). Trimming took 4 bases from V and 0 from J, leaving 10 bases between them. The CDR3 length is 14 residues. The germline gives CDR1 SQVTM, CDR2 ANQGSEA. The CDR3 reads CSVGSGVSNQPQHF. The CDR3 nucleotides are TGCAGCGTTGGGTCAGGGGTTAGCAATCAGCCCCAGCATTTT.

This clone appeared a few times. The rearrangement joins TRBV12-3 or TRBV12-4 to TRBJ1-6; a weak D match, TRBD1 (6 bases). The CDR3 consists of 13 residues. V lost 5 bases to trimming and J lost 7 bases, with 9 bases between them. DNA for the CDR3: TGTGCCAGCAGTCTTACAGGGAATTCACCCCTCCACTTT. Translation gives CASSLTGNSPLHF.

The CDR3 reads CASSRTEGTDTQYF. CDR3 bases: TGTGCCAGCAGCCGGACAGAAGGCACAGATACGCAGTATTTT. The rearrangement joins TRBV4-2 to TRBJ2-3; weak D call: TRBD1 (6 bases). CDR3 length: 14 amino acids. Germline loops: CDR1 LGHNA, CDR2 YNFKEQ. Trimming pared 4 bases from V and 1 base from J, leaving 9 bases between.

V usage is TRBV19 and J usage is TRBJ1-5; unclear D gene. Germline values: CDR1 LNHDA, CDR2 SQIVND (reference sequence). This CDR3 is 14 amino acids long. Trimming shortened V by 5 bases and J by 2 bases, and 10 bases separated the two germline ends. The CDR3 loop is CASSAGHGNQPQHF. CDR3 DNA sequence: TGTGCCAGTAGTGCGGGTCACGGCAATCAGCCCCAGCATTTT. The variable domain in full, completed from reference TRBV19 and TRBJ1-5, reads DGGITQSPKYLFRKEGQNVTLSCEQNLNHDAMYWYRQDPGQGLRLIYYSQIVNDFQKGDIAEGYSVSREKKESFPLTVTSAQKNPTAFYLCASSAGHGNQPQHFGDGTRLSIL.

In its sample, this clone was seen once. V usage is TRBV18 and J usage is TRBJ2-3, with TRBD2 matching 15 bases. The CDR3 is made up of 17 amino acids. From germline, CDR1 is KGHSH and CDR2 LQKENI. V dropped 2 bases and J dropped 4; count of bases not matched to a gene: 4. CDR3 DNA: TGTGCCAGCTCACCAGGGACTAGCGGGGGGCCGCCAGATACGCAGTATTTT. It yields the protein CASSPGTSGGPPDTQYF.